Given below is one TCR beta chain in context. The V gene lost 2 bases and the J gene lost 5 bases, with 13 bases spanning the gap. The CDR3 runs to 14 residues. From germline, CDR1 is GTSNPN and CDR2 SVGIG (reference sequence). This sample was included in a study of human T cells and chemical hapten exposure. TCRdb reanalysed the RACE reads using MiXCR and keeps one entry per CDR3 protein. The sample holds more than 90,000 distinct CDR3 sequences, more than 9.5% seen once. Stated time point: patch test 2, 6 weeks after DPC sensitization. The treatment here: therapeutic diphenylcyclopropenone sensitization with weekly scalp DPC.

The TCR sequence derives from a middle-aged woman with alopecia areata. Some clones in this sample may be carry-over from other donors' samples. The sequenced sample was whole blood, obtained in connection with sensitization to the hapten diphenylcyclopropenone (DPC). The rearrangement uses TRBV30 and TRBJ1-5; D remains unclear. CDR3 nucleotides: TGTGCCTGGAGTACGTCCGGGCCTCATCAGCCCCAGCATTTT. Its translation is CAWSTSGPHQPQHF.